Listed here are 26 T cell receptor beta chains from one sample, sequenced in a study of Ad26.COV2.S vaccination and SARS-CoV-2 variants. Profiling relied on immunoSEQ multiplex PCR, and the TCRdb table lists in-frame clones only, not all of them. There are 440,000 or so clones in the sample; around 89% occur only once, and 1.5% to 2% lies in the top ten. Treatment defined: some 20 received Ad26.COV2.S at low or high dose, single or two shots; five or six received placebo; per-sample allocation not given. Samples came from day 63 after the first vaccine or placebo injection. The sample in question was peripheral blood, obtained in a trial of Ad26.COV2.S vaccine versus placebo. Receptors originate from a person aged 18-60 years who received the Ad26.COV2.S COVID-19 vaccine or a placebo.

This clone has only a few counts. One end of the junction does not line up with germline, which may come from a read error. The chain employs TRBV2 and TRBJ1-2; no firm D call. The CDR3 covers 11 residues. Germline V gene data show CDR1 as SNHLY and CDR2 as FYNNEI. The DNA of the CDR3 is TGTGCCCGCAGGCGCGACTATGGCTACACCTTC. Translating it yields CARRRDYGYTF.

The genes are TRBV5-1 and TRBJ1-4; D is uncertain. This CDR3 comprises 13 residues. With 4 bases removed from V and 8 bases from J, the gap between germline ends came to 12 bases. Germline loops: CDR1 SGHRS, CDR2 YFSETQ. The CDR3 is CASSMSGSEKLFF. CDR3 in DNA: TGCGCCAGCAGCATGTCAGGCTCCGAAAAACTGTTTTTT.

DNA for the CDR3: TGCGCCAGCAGCTTGGCGGGTGGGCTCGGCACCGGGGAGCTGTTTTTT. As protein: CASSLAGGLGTGELFF. V gene TRBV5-1 combines with J gene TRBJ2-2, with D unclear. The V end was cut by 0 bases, the J end by 4 bases, with 13 bases between. CDR3 length equals 16 residues. Germline values: CDR1 SGHRS, CDR2 YFSETQ.

This clone was counted only a few times. This chain uses TRBV25-1 with TRBJ1-2; D gene unclear. Germline assignment: CDR1 MGHDK and CDR2 SYGVNS. The CDR3 is 11 residues long. V was pared by 8 bases and J by 4 bases, with 8 bases between. For the CDR3, the DNA is TGTGCCAGCGAAGGTAGCTATGGCTACACCTTC. Amino acid sequence: CASEGSYGYTF.

The V and J genes are TRBV5-1 and TRBJ1-4, with 7 bases matching TRBD1. V lost 3 bases and J lost 8; bases outside the gene matches: 7. The CDR3 consists of 14 residues. Germline V lookup: CDR1 SGHRS, CDR2 YFSETQ. CDR3 DNA sequence: TGCGCCAGCAGCTCGTCGACAGGGCCAGAAAAACTGTTTTTT. This translates into CASSSSTGPEKLFF.

V gene TRBV2 combines with J gene TRBJ2-5; possibly TRBD2 for D (6 bases). This CDR3 has 13 residues. Per germline, CDR1 SNHLY and CDR2 FYNNEI. V was shortened by 6 bases and J by 5 bases, with 13 bases between the two germline ends. CDR3 protein: CASRGTSWETQYF. CDR3 sequence (DNA): TGTGCCAGCAGAGGAACTAGCTGGGAGACCCAGTACTTC. Full variable domain (outside the CDR3, taken from reference TRBV2 and TRBJ2-5): EPEVTQTPSHQVTQMGQEVILRCVPISNHLYFYWYRQILGQKVEFLVSFYNNEISEKSEIFDDQFSVERPDGSNFTLKIRSTKLEDSAMYFCASRGTSWETQYFGPGTRLLVL.

The rearrangement joins TRBV5-1 to TRBJ2-6, with a weak D call TRBD2 (5 bases). The CDR3 length is 17 residues. Germline CDR1 is SGHRS and CDR2 is YFSETQ. V lost 0 bases, J lost 0 bases, and 10 bases lay in between. In nucleotides, the CDR3 is TGCGCCAGCAGCTTGGCGGGTAGCGCCTCTGGGGCCAACGTCCTGACTTTC. It translates to CASSLAGSASGANVLTF.

The chain is built from TRBV7-2 and TRBJ2-5; D call uncertain. Germline assignment: CDR1 SGHTA and CDR2 FQGNSA. The V and J ends lost 5 bases and 5 bases respectively, with 12 bases between them. The CDR3 totals 13 residues. CDR3 protein: CASSPPSLETQYF. CDR3 bases: TGTGCCAGCAGCCCCCCCTCCCTGGAGACCCAGTACTTC.

This chain joins TRBV7-2 and TRBJ1-5, with D maybe TRBD1 (5 bases). This CDR3 has 15 amino acids. Per germline, CDR1 SGHTA and CDR2 FQGNSA. Trimming left V 1 base short and J 4 bases short, with 11 bases between. CDR3 DNA: TGTGCCAGCAGCTTAGTGCAGGGAATGAATCAGCCCCAGCATTTT. Residues: CASSLVQGMNQPQHF.

The V gene is TRBV19, the J gene TRBJ1-5; the D gene is possibly TRBD1 (6 bases). The V end lost 9 bases, the J end lost 0 bases, and 15 bases lay between the germline ends. Germline V lookup: CDR1 LNHDA, CDR2 SQIVND (reference sequence). The CDR3 has 15 amino acids. DNA for the CDR3: TGTGCCAGCAACCGGCGACAGGATAGCAATCAGCCCCAGCATTTT. Translated, it gives CASNRRQDSNQPQHF.

The genes are TRBV12-2 and TRBJ2-4; the D call in the table, TRBD2, was not verified against the DNA. TRBV12-2 is reported as a pseudogene. CDR3 length equals 18 residues. In DNA form, the CDR3 reads TGTGCAAGTCGCTTAGTGGGGCTAGCGGGGGTAGCCAAAAACATTCAGTACTTC. Translation gives CASRLVGLAGVAKNIQYF.

V gene TRBV7-8 combines with J gene TRBJ1-2; 12 nucleotides line up with TRBD1. CDR1 SGHVS and CDR2 FQNEAQ come from the germline V gene. The CDR3 is 19 residues long. The ends lost 4 bases at V and 6 bases at J; junction bases unmatched: 18. The CDR3 DNA is TGTGCCAGCAGCTGGACCCCCGGGACAGGGGGCCCCGGATCCCATGGCTACACCTTC. Protein product: CASSWTPGTGGPGSHGYTF. Based on the CDR3 plus reference TRBV7-8 and TRBJ1-2, the full variable domain is GAGVSQSPRYKVAKRGQDVALRCDPISGHVSLFWYQQALGQGPEFLTYFQNEAQLDKSGLPSDRFFAERPEGSVSTLKIQRTQQEDSAVYLCASSWTPGTGGPGSHGYTFGSGTRLTVV.

This clone came up a few times. The V call is TRBV5-4, the J call TRBJ2-3; D perhaps matches TRBD2 (7 bases). Germline V gene data show CDR1 as SGHNT and CDR2 as YYREEE (reference sequence). The CDR3 has 15 amino acids. The V end was cut by 0 bases, the J end by 4 bases, with 12 bases between. In DNA form, the CDR3 reads TGTGCCAGCAGCTTGGTGGGGGGGCCAGCAGATACGCAGTATTTT. It codes for CASSLVGGPADTQYF.

This clone showed up just a few times. The chain joins TRBV6-5 to TRBJ1-1; 11 bases line up with TRBD1. CDR3 length equals 16 residues. J gave up 5 bases and V 2 bases, and 7 bases lay outside the gene matches. The germline V gene encodes CDR1 MNHEY and CDR2 SVGAGI. Here the CDR3 reads CASSYTAGQGGTEAFF. CDR3 sequence (DNA): TGTGCCAGCAGTTACACGGCGGGACAGGGGGGGACTGAAGCTTTCTTT.

The rearrangement uses TRBV29-1 and TRBJ2-3; 7 nucleotides match TRBD2. V was pared by 7 bases and J by 1 base, with 14 bases of the junction left unmatched. Germline V gives CDR1 SQVTM, CDR2 ANQGSEA. CDR3 length: 16 amino acids. Written as DNA, the CDR3 is TGCAGCGCCCTGAAGTCGGCGGGAGCTGGCACAGATACGCAGTATTTT. It translates to CSALKSAGAGTDTQYF.

The chain is built from TRBV6-2 or TRBV6-3 and TRBJ2-5; no clear D gene. V was cut by 1 base and J by 1 base, with 10 bases left in between. The CDR3 is made up of 15 amino acids. Germline V gene data show CDR1 as MNHEY and CDR2 as SVGEGT. CDR3 sequence: CASSYYRQAQETQYF. The CDR3, as DNA: TGTGCCAGCAGTTACTACCGGCAGGCCCAAGAGACCCAGTACTTC.

This chain links TRBV6-5 with TRBJ1-1, with a tentative D call TRBD1 (5 bases). The germline gives CDR1 MNHEY, CDR2 SVGAGI. V lost 5 bases to trimming and J lost 4 bases, with 11 bases between them. This CDR3 comprises 13 residues. Written as DNA, the CDR3 is TGTGCCAGCAGTCCAAGACAGTTCACTGAAGCTTTCTTT. It specifies CASSPRQFTEAFF.

The V and J genes are TRBV6-5 and TRBJ2-3; D unclear. The CDR3 totals 16 residues. Germline CDR1 MNHEY, CDR2 SVGAGI. V shed 2 bases and J shed 0 bases, with 12 bases lying between them. CDR3 region: CASSYVTVTSTDTQYF. DNA for the CDR3: TGTGCCAGCAGTTACGTAACGGTTACTAGCACAGATACGCAGTATTTT.

The chain is built from TRBV3-1 (or the pseudogene TRBV3-2) and TRBJ2-7, with 11 nucleotides matching TRBD2. In germline, CDR1 is LGHDT, CDR2 YNNKEL (reference sequence). This CDR3 spans 15 amino acids. Trimming cost V 3 bases and J 2 bases; bases outside gene matches: 3. In DNA, the CDR3 is TGTGCCAGCAGCCAGGGACTAGCGGTGACCTACGAGCAGTACTTC. This translates into CASSQGLAVTYEQYF.

This clone occurred once. V gene TRBV2 combines with J gene TRBJ1-5, with a possible D match to TRBD1 (6 bases). This CDR3 spans 14 amino acids. Trimming shortened V by 6 bases and J by 3 bases, and 12 bases separated the two germline ends. Per germline, CDR1 SNHLY and CDR2 FYNNEI. CDR3 coding DNA: TGTGCCAGCAGCCCAGGGGTTGACAATCAGCCCCAGCATTTT. Translated, it gives CASSPGVDNQPQHF.

V is TRBV5-1 and J is TRBJ2-7, with D perhaps TRBD1 (5 bases). CDR1 is SGHRS, CDR2 YFSETQ, per germline. The V end was cut by 4 bases, the J end by 6 bases, with 20 bases between. The CDR3 totals 15 residues. The chain's CDR3 is CASSISQPDTGEQYF. In DNA, the CDR3 is TGCGCCAGCAGCATCTCTCAGCCGGACACTGGCGAGCAGTACTTC.

The chain couples TRBV20-1 to TRBJ2-3, with D hard to call. The CDR3 spans 10 residues. Germline V lookup: CDR1 DFQATT, CDR2 SNEGSKA (reference sequence). Trimming stripped 6 bases from V and 2 bases from J, with 3 bases between. The CDR3: CSATTDTQYF. DNA of the CDR3: TGCAGTGCAACCACAGATACGCAGTATTTT.

The chain uses TRBV28 and TRBJ1-5; D remains ambiguous. The V end lost 4 bases, the J end lost 4 bases, and 11 bases lay between the germline ends. Germline V lookup: CDR1 MDHEN, CDR2 SYDVKM. CDR3 length equals 14 residues. CDR3 DNA sequence: TGTGCCAGCAGTTCCCTACGGGAAAATCAGCCCCAGCATTTT. It yields the protein CASSSLRENQPQHF.

This clone was detected once. The chain uses TRBV5-5 and TRBJ2-2; 15 bases are a match to TRBD2. The V and J ends lost 3 bases and 5 bases, in that order; junction bases with no gene match: 5. The germline V gene encodes CDR1 SGHKS and CDR2 YYEKEE (reference sequence). The CDR3 has 17 amino acids. The CDR3 DNA reads TGTGCCAGCAGCTCCGGACTAGCGGGAGGGGGGACCGGGGAGCTGTTTTTT. It specifies CASSSGLAGGGTGELFF. Full variable domain (rest looked up from reference TRBV5-5 and TRBJ2-2): DAGVTQSPTHLIKTRGQQVTLRCSPISGHKSVSWYQQVLGQGPQFIFQYYEKEERGRGNFPDRFSARQFPNYSSELNVNALLLGDSALYLCASSSGLAGGGTGELFFGEGSRLTVL.

This clone was picked up many times. Other DNA sequences from this sample encode an identical CDR3 as well. The rearrangement uses TRBV4-3 and TRBJ1-3, with D tentatively TRBD1 (5 bases). Trimming took 4 bases from V and 4 from J, leaving 11 bases between them. The CDR3 spans 14 residues. Per the germline V gene, CDR1 is LGHNA and CDR2 is YSLEER. The DNA for the CDR3 is TGCGCCAGCAGCCTGGGGGGATCCGGAAACACCATATATTTT. It yields the protein CASSLGGSGNTIYF.

The V gene is TRBV7-3, the J gene TRBJ2-1, with TRBD2 identical over 7 bases. The CDR3 consists of 15 residues. V dropped 5 bases and J dropped 9; count of bases not matched to a gene: 13. The germline V gene encodes CDR1 SGHTA and CDR2 FQGTGA. For the CDR3, the DNA is TGTGCCAGCAGCCCTCTGGGAGCTAGCGGAAGTGAGCAGTTCTTC. This encodes CASSPLGASGSEQFF. Together with reference TRBV7-3 and TRBJ2-1, the CDR3 gives the full variable domain: GAGVSQTPSNKVTEKGKYVELRCDPISGHTALYWYRQSLGQGPEFLIYFQGTGAADDSGLPNDRFFAVRPEGSVSTLKIQRTERGDSAVYLCASSPLGASGSEQFFGPGTRLTVL.